This TCR beta chain was retrieved from a study of CD8 T cells in Susac syndrome. The study's findings and limits: Individuals included in the TCR sequencing and HLA analysis were acknowledged by the study to be relatively few in number.

Germline V gene data show CDR1 as SEHNR and CDR2 as FQNEAQ (reference sequence). The CDR3 extends over 15 amino acids. V lost 4 bases, J lost 5 bases, and 4 bases stayed unmatched. CD8+ and CD4+ T cells circulating in blood were sequenced for TCR beta. The RNA, about 0.45 to 1 ug, was put through reverse transcription using random hexamers. Amplification of TCR beta CDR3 across 54 Vbeta and 13 Jbeta was performed with immunoSEQ multiplex PCR. Via MiXCR, TCRdb re-called the immunoSEQ multiplex PCR reads, giving one row per CDR3 protein. The sample lists about 440,000 distinct CDR3 sequences; 75% to 90% were seen once. Points on this clonotype: Its antigen remains unidentified.

This chain joins TRBV7-9 and TRBJ1-4; TRBD1 matches 10 bases. The sequencing sample was made of CD8+ T cells from PBMCs. The receptor's source is a human donor with multiple sclerosis. The DNA of the CDR3 is TGTGCCAGCAGCTCTAGGACAGGGGGGAATGAAAAACTGTTTTTT. This translates into CASSSRTGGNEKLFF.